This T cell receptor (beta chain) was sequenced in a study of Ad26.COV2.S vaccination and SARS-CoV-2 variants. Across the study: By the intramuscular route, Ad26.COV2.S was given once, or twice 56 days apart.

Described treatment: about 20 received Ad26.COV2.S at low or high dose, single or two shots; 5 received placebo; per-sample allocation not given. The samples were gathered on day 63 after the first injection of vaccine or placebo. Repertoires were generated with immunoSEQ multiplex PCR, while TCRdb's copy carries only in-frame clones and drops some. The sample includes 430,000 or so clones, roughly 87% of them seen just once. In germline, CDR1 is KGHDR, CDR2 SFDVKD. This CDR3 has 14 residues. Deletions cut 3 bases from V and 1 base from J, with 8 bases between. The specimen comprised peripheral blood, sampled in a trial of Ad26.COV2.S vaccine versus placebo. The genes are TRBV24-1 and TRBJ2-5; TRBD2 is a possible D gene (6 bases). The sequence derives from a person aged 18-65 years who received the Ad26.COV2.S COVID-19 vaccine or a placebo. The CDR3 here is CATSDHGGQETQYF. CDR3 nucleotide sequence: TGTGCCACCAGTGATCACGGGGGCCAAGAGACCCAGTACTTC.